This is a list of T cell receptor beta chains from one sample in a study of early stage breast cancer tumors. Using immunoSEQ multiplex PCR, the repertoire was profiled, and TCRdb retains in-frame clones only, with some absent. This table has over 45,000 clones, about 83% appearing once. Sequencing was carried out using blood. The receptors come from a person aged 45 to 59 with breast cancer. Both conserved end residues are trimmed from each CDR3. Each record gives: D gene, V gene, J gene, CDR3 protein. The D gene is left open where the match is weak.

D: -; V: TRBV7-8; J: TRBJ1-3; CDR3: ASSPLSSGNTIY
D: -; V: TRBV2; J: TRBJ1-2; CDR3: ASGDRLAGVGYT
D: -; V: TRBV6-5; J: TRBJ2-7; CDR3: ASSYYGPPYEQY
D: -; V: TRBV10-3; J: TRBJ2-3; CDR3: AIGMEGSTDTQY
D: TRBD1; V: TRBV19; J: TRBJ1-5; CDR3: ASSISDRPHQPQH
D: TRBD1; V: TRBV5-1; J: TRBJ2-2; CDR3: ASSADREGGELF
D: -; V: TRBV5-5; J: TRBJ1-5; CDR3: ASSLASSTQPQH
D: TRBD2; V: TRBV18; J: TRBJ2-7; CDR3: ASSPGRVRSYEQY
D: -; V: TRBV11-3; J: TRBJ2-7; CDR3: ASSPGTDYEQY
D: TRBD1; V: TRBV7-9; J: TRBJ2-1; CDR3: ASSSDRSYYNEQF
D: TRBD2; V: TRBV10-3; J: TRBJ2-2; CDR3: AISGLAGKNTGELF
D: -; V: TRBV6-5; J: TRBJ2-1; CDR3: ASSYSSGGNEQF
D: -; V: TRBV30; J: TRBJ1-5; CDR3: AWSVPVSANQPQH
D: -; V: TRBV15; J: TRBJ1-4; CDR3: ATSRDWGSDEKLF
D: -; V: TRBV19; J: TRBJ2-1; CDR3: ASAAQGGINEQF
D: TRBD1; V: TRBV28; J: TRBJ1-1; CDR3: ASRITGGTEAF
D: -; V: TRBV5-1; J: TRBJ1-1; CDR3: ASSSIGGLNTEAF
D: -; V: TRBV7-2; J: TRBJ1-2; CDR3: ASSSTPGENYGYT
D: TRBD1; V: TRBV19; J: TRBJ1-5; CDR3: ASSPGTGISNQPQH
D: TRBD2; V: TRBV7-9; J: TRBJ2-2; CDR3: ASSVPTSGQNTGELF
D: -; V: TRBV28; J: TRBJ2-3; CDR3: ASSSGQFTDTQY
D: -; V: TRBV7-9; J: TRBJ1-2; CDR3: ASSFAGAVPVYT
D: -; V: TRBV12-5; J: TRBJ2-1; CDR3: ASGLVFSGAYNEQF
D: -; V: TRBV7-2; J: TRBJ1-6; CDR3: ASSIDGSGSPLH
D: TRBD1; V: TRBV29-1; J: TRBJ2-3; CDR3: SVEWILGTGKNRDTQY
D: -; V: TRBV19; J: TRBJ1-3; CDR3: ASSQRPAGSRGNTIY